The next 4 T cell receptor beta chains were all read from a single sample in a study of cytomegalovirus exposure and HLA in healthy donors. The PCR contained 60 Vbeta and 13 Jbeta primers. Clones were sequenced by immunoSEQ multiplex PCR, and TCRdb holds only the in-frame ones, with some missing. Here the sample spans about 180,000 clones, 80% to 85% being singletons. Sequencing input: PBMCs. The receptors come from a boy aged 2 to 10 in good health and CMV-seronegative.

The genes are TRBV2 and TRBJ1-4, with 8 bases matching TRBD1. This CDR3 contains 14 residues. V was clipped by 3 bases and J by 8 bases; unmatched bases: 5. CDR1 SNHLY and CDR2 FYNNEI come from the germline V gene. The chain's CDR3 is CASSDRGQGEKLFF. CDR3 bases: TGTGCCAGCAGTGACAGGGGGCAAGGGGAAAAACTGTTTTTT. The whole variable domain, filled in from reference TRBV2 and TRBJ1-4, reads EPEVTQTPSHQVTQMGQEVILRCVPISNHLYFYWYRQILGQKVEFLVSFYNNEISEKSEIFDDQFSVERPDGSNFTLKIRSTKLEDSAMYFCASSDRGQGEKLFFGSGTQLSVL.

This CDR3 is CASSLIAGAYEQYF. The DNA for the CDR3 is TGTGCCAGCAGCTTAATAGCGGGAGCATACGAGCAGTACTTC. The rearrangement joins TRBV7-8 to TRBJ2-7, with TRBD2 matching over 9 bases. The CDR3 length is 14 residues. Looked up from germline, CDR1 is SGHVS and CDR2 is FQNEAQ. V gave up 2 bases and J gave up 4 bases; unmatched junction bases: 3. Using reference TRBV7-8 and TRBJ2-7 for the parts outside the CDR3, the full variable domain is GAGVSQSPRYKVAKRGQDVALRCDPISGHVSLFWYQQALGQGPEFLTYFQNEAQLDKSGLPSDRFFAERPEGSVSTLKIQRTQQEDSAVYLCASSLIAGAYEQYFGPGTRLTVT.

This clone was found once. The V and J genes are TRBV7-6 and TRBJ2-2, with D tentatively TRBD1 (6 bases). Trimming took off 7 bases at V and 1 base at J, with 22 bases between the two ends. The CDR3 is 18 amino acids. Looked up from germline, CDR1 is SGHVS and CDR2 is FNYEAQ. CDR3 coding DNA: TGTGCCAGCACCGAAAACGATCCGGGACAATTGAACACCGGGGAGCTGTTTTTT. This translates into CASTENDPGQLNTGELFF.

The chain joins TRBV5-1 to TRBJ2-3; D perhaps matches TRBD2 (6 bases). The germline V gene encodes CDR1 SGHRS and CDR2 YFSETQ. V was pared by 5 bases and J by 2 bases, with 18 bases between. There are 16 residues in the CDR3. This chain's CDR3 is CASSPRVAGPTDTQYF. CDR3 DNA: TGCGCCAGCAGTCCGAGAGTGGCGGGACCCACAGATACGCAGTATTTT.